The 14 T cell receptor beta chains reported below all come from one sample, sequenced in a study of blood T cell repertoires in COVID-19. Generated by immunoSEQ multiplex PCR, the TCRdb table keeps only in-frame clones and is missing some. The sample has 200,000 to 300,000 clones, roughly nine tenths seen once. Sample: peripheral blood. Receptor source: a young man with active or convalescent COVID-19.

The chain has TRBV6-5 and TRBJ1-4; D gene unclear. The V and J ends lost 8 bases and 3 bases respectively, with 10 bases between them. The CDR3 runs to 13 residues. In germline, CDR1 is MNHEY, CDR2 SVGAGI. This CDR3 is CASVAPPNEKLFF. Here the CDR3 DNA reads TGTGCCAGCGTGGCCCCCCCTAATGAAAAACTGTTTTTT.

This chain connects TRBV27 to TRBJ2-2; D possibly corresponds to TRBD2 (5 bases). V gave up 5 bases and J gave up 0 bases, with 16 bases separating them. CDR1 and CDR2 (germline): MNHEY, SMNVEV (reference sequence). The CDR3 loop spans 17 amino acids. CDR3: CASSLVHPGANTGELFF. The CDR3 region has the DNA TGTGCCAGCAGTCTCGTCCACCCCGGGGCGAACACCGGGGAGCTGTTTTTT.

The V and J genes are TRBV19 and TRBJ2-5, with D tentatively TRBD1 (5 bases). Per the germline V gene, CDR1 is LNHDA and CDR2 is SQIVND (reference sequence). The V end lost 3 bases, the J end lost 5 bases, and 13 bases lay between the germline ends. The CDR3 spans 14 residues. This chain's CDR3 is CASSIKGVMETQYF. CDR3 nucleotides: TGTGCCAGTAGTATTAAAGGGGTCATGGAGACCCAGTACTTC.

V usage is TRBV2 and J usage is TRBJ2-1; weak D call: TRBD2 (5 bases). CDR3 length: 13 residues. Germline lookup yields CDR1 SNHLY and CDR2 FYNNEI. The germline V and J ends were trimmed by 4 bases and 4 bases, with 8 bases remaining between them. The CDR3: CASSVGRYNEQFF. As DNA, the CDR3 is TGTGCCAGCAGTGTTGGGAGATACAATGAGCAGTTCTTC.

This rearrangement joins TRBV5-4 to TRBJ2-2; TRBD1 might be the D (5 bases). Germline loops: CDR1 SGHNT, CDR2 YYREEE (reference sequence). The CDR3 has 15 amino acids. Trimming stripped 3 bases from V and 4 bases from J, with 13 bases between. The CDR3 here is CASSSRVSGTGELFF. The CDR3 DNA is TGTGCCAGCAGCTCCAGGGTTTCGGGCACCGGGGAGCTGTTTTTT.

CDR3 sequence reads: CASSLASGRNNEQFF. Here the CDR3 DNA reads TGCGCCAGCAGCTTGGCCAGCGGGAGGAACAATGAGCAGTTCTTC. The rearrangement joins TRBV5-1 to TRBJ2-1; 9 nucleotides agree with TRBD2. In germline, CDR1 is SGHRS, CDR2 YFSETQ. J was trimmed by 5 bases and V by 0 bases; bases with no gene match: 3. This CDR3 is 15 amino acids long.

V gene TRBV4-2 combines with J gene TRBJ2-5, with 11 bases lining up with TRBD2. The germline gives CDR1 LGHNA, CDR2 YNFKEQ. The length of the CDR3 is 16 residues. After removal of 1 base from V and 1 base from J, the junction contained 2 bases not matched to a gene. The CDR3 sequence is CASSQGLAGPQETQYF. The CDR3 region has the DNA TGTGCCAGCAGCCAAGGACTAGCGGGACCCCAAGAGACCCAGTACTTC.

This rearrangement joins TRBV29-1 to TRBJ1-1, with 9 bases aligning to TRBD1. The CDR3 is 13 amino acids. The germline V gene has CDR1 SQVTM and CDR2 ANQGSEA. Trimming at V came to 7 bases and at J to 2 bases, leaving 5 bases not matched to a gene. CDR3 region: CSATTGGNTEAFF. CDR3 bases: TGCAGCGCCACCACAGGGGGCAACACTGAAGCTTTCTTT.

The chain combines TRBV12-3 or TRBV12-4 with TRBJ2-7; 7 bases map to TRBD2. The V and J ends lost 3 bases and 6 bases, in that order; junction bases with no gene match: 2. The CDR3 length is 12 residues. CDR3 residues: CASSFGGFEQYF. CDR3 coding DNA: TGTGCCAGCAGTTTCGGGGGGTTCGAGCAGTACTTC.

This clone was counted once. The rearrangement links TRBV28 to TRBJ2-5; 7 nucleotides line up with TRBD2. The CDR3 covers 14 residues. Germline lookup yields CDR1 MDHEN and CDR2 SYDVKM. Trimming took 6 bases from V and 1 from J; bases not matched to a gene: 5. CDR3 sequence (DNA): TGTGCCAGCAGCTCAACTAGCGCCCAAGAGACCCAGTACTTC. Protein: CASSSTSAQETQYF.

The V and J genes are TRBV5-6 and TRBJ2-7; no clear D. The ends were cut back, 1 base at V and 6 bases at J, with 11 bases in the middle. In germline, CDR1 is SGHDT, CDR2 YYEEEE. This CDR3 contains 13 residues. The CDR3 region is CASSLRRSPEQYF. The CDR3 coding sequence is TGTGCCAGCAGCTTGAGGAGAAGCCCCGAGCAGTACTTC.

The chain couples TRBV4-1 to TRBJ1-1; the D is unclear. This CDR3 has 14 residues. Trimming pared 1 base from V and 1 base from J, leaving 7 bases between. Germline V gene lookup returns CDR1 MGHRA and CDR2 YSYEKL. This CDR3 reads CASSQGGGNTEAFF. The CDR3 coding sequence is TGCGCCAGCAGCCAAGGCGGAGGGAACACTGAAGCTTTCTTT.

The sample holds one count of this clone. V usage is TRBV27 and J usage is TRBJ1-6; 8 bases are shared with TRBD1. J lost 8 bases, V lost 4 bases, and 4 bases had no gene match. CDR1 is MNHEY and CDR2 is SMNVEV in the germline V gene (reference sequence). The CDR3 has 14 amino acids. The DNA for the CDR3 is TGTGCCAGCAGTTCACAGGGGGGTCATTCACCCCTCCACTTT. Encoded protein: CASSSQGGHSPLHF.

J is TRBJ1-2 and V is TRBV7-8; tentative D call: TRBD1 (6 bases). Germline V gene lookup returns CDR1 SGHVS and CDR2 FQNEAQ. This CDR3 region has 15 residues. V gave up 1 base and J gave up 4 bases, with 13 bases separating them. The CDR3 reads CASSLVSGVGYGYTF. Here the CDR3 DNA reads TGTGCCAGCAGCTTAGTTTCAGGGGTCGGCTATGGCTACACCTTC.